A single sample gave rise to the 8 T cell receptor beta chains below, sequenced in a study of graft-versus-host responses after intestinal transplantation. The protocol was immunoSEQ multiplex PCR, while the TCRdb copy is restricted to in-frame clones and leaves out a portion. This sample has tens of thousands of clones, with roughly 93% found just once. The antigens these receptors bind are not known. The sample in question was unstimulated CD8+ T cells sorted from spleen or lymph node cells, obtained before intestinal transplant. These receptors all stem from a human donor who received an intestinal transplant.

CDR3 nucleotide sequence: TGTGCCAGTAGTCAGGGGAGAATTTCACCCCTCCACTTT. This sequence encodes CASSQGRISPLHF. The chain recombines TRBV19 with TRBJ1-6, with D tentatively TRBD1 (6 bases). Germline V gene sequence: CDR1 LNHDA, CDR2 SQIVND (reference sequence). The CDR3 sequence is 13 residues long. V was trimmed by 5 bases and J by 9 bases, leaving 11 bases between them.

V is TRBV5-6 and J is TRBJ2-5; 7 bases are shared with TRBD1. Losses at the gene ends were 2 bases for V and 9 bases for J; bases not matched to a gene: 1. From germline, CDR1 is SGHDT and CDR2 YYEEEE. This CDR3 contains 11 residues. CDR3 sequence (DNA): TGTGCCAGCAGCTTACAGGGGCCCCAGTACTTC. It encodes CASSLQGPQYF.

Points on this clone: This sample includes further DNA sequences coding for the same CDR3. The CDR3 nucleotides read TGCAGCGTTGACCAGGGCTCCCGGCAGTACTTC. Its translation: CSVDQGSRQYF. The V and J genes are TRBV29-1 and TRBJ2-7, with D possibly matching TRBD1 (5 bases). CDR3 length equals 11 residues. Per the germline V gene, CDR1 is SQVTM and CDR2 is ANQGSEA. V was cut by 3 bases and J by 9 bases, with 12 bases left in between.

This CDR3 is CASSWTGNTGELFF. Here the CDR3 DNA reads TGTGCCAGCAGTTGGACAGGGAACACCGGGGAGCTGTTTTTT. The chain is built from TRBV6-1 and TRBJ2-2; 7 nucleotides align to TRBD1. The CDR3 length is 14 residues. The V segment lost 5 bases and the J segment 1 base; nucleotides outside the gene matches: 1. Germline loops: CDR1 MNHNS, CDR2 SASEGT.

This sequence joins TRBV13 and TRBJ1-4; 12 bases fit TRBD1. Germline CDR1 is PRHDT and CDR2 is FYEKMQ (reference sequence). J gave up 3 bases and V 4 bases, and 6 bases lay outside the gene matches. This CDR3 is 17 amino acids long. This chain's CDR3 is CASSSGTGGAPNEKLFF. The CDR3 DNA follows: TGTGCCAGCAGCTCCGGGACAGGGGGCGCACCTAATGAAAAACTGTTTTTT.

This rearrangement joins TRBV5-5 to TRBJ1-2; no definite D call. V lost 0 bases and J lost 4, with 13 bases in between. Germline V gives CDR1 SGHKS, CDR2 YYEKEE (reference sequence). CDR3 length equals 15 residues. The CDR3 loop is CASSLDDILTYGYTF. The DNA for the CDR3 is TGTGCCAGCAGCTTGGACGACATCCTAACCTATGGCTACACCTTC.

This sequence joins TRBV6-5 and TRBJ1-1; 8 nucleotides agree with TRBD1. This CDR3 region has 14 residues. Per the germline V gene, CDR1 is MNHEY and CDR2 is SVGAGI. V lost 7 bases to trimming and J lost 5 bases; unmatched junction nucleotides: 9. CDR3 protein: CASNIGQGGTEAFF. DNA for the CDR3: TGTGCCAGCAATATAGGACAGGGAGGGACTGAAGCTTTCTTT.

V and J are TRBV7-9 and TRBJ2-7, with TRBD1 matching 7 bases. The CDR3 is 12 residues long. Trimming removed 11 bases from V and 0 bases from J; junction bases left unmatched: 4. CDR1 is SEHNR and CDR2 is FQNEAQ in the germline V gene (reference sequence). The CDR3 protein is CASQGISYEQYF. CDR3 DNA sequence: TGTGCCTCACAGGGGATCTCCTACGAGCAGTACTTC.